This T cell receptor (beta chain) was documented in a study of T cell repertoires in cytomegalovirus infection. Overall study context: Public TCR beta signatures were indicative of both CMV infection and a matching HLA type.

In regard to this clonotype: Its antigen remains unidentified.

TCRdb fed the reads into MiXCR, producing one record per CDR3 protein. The data hold approximately 600,000 distinct CDR3 sequences, with roughly 43% observed a single time. CDR3 length: 13 amino acids. CDR1 is MNHEY and CDR2 is SVGAGI in the germline V gene. V lost 4 bases to trimming and J lost 2 bases, with 7 bases between them. This TCR came from a human donor in good health (CMV status not recorded). Some clones in this sample may be carry-over from other donors' samples. The chain recombines TRBV6-5 with TRBJ2-3; D is uncertain. The sample in question was cultured PBMCs, obtained from culture after CMV antigen stimulation. DNA for the CDR3: TGTGCCAGCAGTTCAGATTACACAGATACGCAGTATTTT. Encoded protein: CASSSDYTDTQYF.